Listed below are T cell receptor beta chains from one sample, sequenced in a study of regulatory T cells. Produced via immunoSEQ multiplex PCR; TCRdb's table is partial and in-frame only. The sample contains more than 15,000 clones, approximately 80% of which appear only once. The material sequenced was conventional CD4+ T cells sorted from blood. The source is a person in their thirties with CD3G deficiency. Both conserved end residues are part of each CDR3. D genes are given only for firm matches. Expanded clones are given a class, and other clones once, few, many or no size at all.

clone_size d_call j_call v_call cdr3_aa cdr3_nt
- - TRBJ1-4 TRBV5-1 CASSSGPGPEKLFF TGCGCCAGCAGCTCGGGACCCGGTCCTGAAAAACTGTTTTTT
- - TRBJ2-6 TRBV7-9 CASSLQLSSGANVLTF TGTGCCAGCAGCTTACAGCTCAGCTCTGGGGCCAACGTCCTGACTTTC
once TRBD1 TRBJ1-2 TRBV30 CASTTGEGYTF TGTGCCTCAACCACAGGGGAAGGCTACACCTTC
- - TRBJ2-3 TRBV5-1 CASSPGLGVTDTQYF TGCGCCAGCAGCCCGGGACTGGGGGTCACAGATACGCAGTATTTT
- - TRBJ2-7 TRBV6-6 CASSYLGGYEQYF TGTGCCAGCAGTTACTTGGGGGGCTACGAGCAGTACTTC
- - TRBJ2-7 TRBV6-1 CASSGTREQYF TGTGCCAGCAGTGGGACCCGCGAGCAGTACTTC
few - TRBJ1-6 TRBV11-2 CASSQSTFSPLHF TGTGCCAGCAGCCAATCGACTTTCTCACCCCTCCACTTT
once - TRBJ2-2 TRBV28 CASRLQGRGGELFF TGTGCCAGCAGGCTACAGGGTCGAGGCGGGGAGCTGTTTTTT
- - TRBJ2-3 TRBV29-1 CSAITDTQYF TGCAGCGCTATCACAGATACGCAGTATTTT
- - TRBJ2-7 TRBV23-1 CASPPERQYF TGCGCCAGCCCGCCCGAGAGGCAGTACTTC
- - TRBJ1-1 TRBV19 CASSILGGGGEAFF TGTGCCAGTAGTATCCTCGGCGGGGGGGGAGAAGCTTTCTTT
- TRBD1 TRBJ1-2 TRBV27 CASSSGQGRKGTAGF TGTGCCAGCAGTTCCGGACAGGGGAGAAAGGGGACGGCGGGTTTC
medium-sized - TRBJ2-7 TRBV5-1 CASSFSSGGTYEQYF TGCGCCAGCAGCTTCAGTAGTGGGGGAACCTACGAGCAGTACTTC
few - TRBJ2-5 TRBV18 CASSPTRQETQYF TGTGCCAGCTCACCAACCAGGCAAGAGACCCAGTACTTC
once - TRBJ1-2 TRBV6-1 CASSINRVYGYTF TGTGCCAGCAGTATAAACAGGGTCTATGGCTACACCTTC
- TRBD1 TRBJ1-2 TRBV7-9 CASTPTGGAGYGYTF TGTGCCAGCACCCCAACAGGGGGCGCCGGCTATGGCTACACCTTC
- TRBD2 TRBJ2-1 TRBV7-9 CASSPTAGGSYNEQFF TGTGCCAGCAGCCCGACAGCGGGGGGCTCCTACAATGAGCAGTTCTTC
- - TRBJ2-1 TRBV6-1 CASTESGRYNEQFF TGTGCCAGCACAGAGTCTGGCAGATACAATGAGCAGTTCTTC
- TRBD1 TRBJ1-2 TRBV7-9 CASSSGQGSNYGYTF TGTGCCAGCAGCTCCGGACAGGGTTCGAACTATGGCTACACCTTC
- - TRBJ1-1 TRBV28 CASSSGQMNTEAFF TGTGCCAGCAGTTCCGGGCAGATGAACACTGAAGCTTTCTTT
- - TRBJ1-4 TRBV7-9 CASSLGPGEKLFF TGTGCCAGCAGCTTAGGTCCAGGGGAAAAACTGTTTTTT
- - TRBJ2-7 TRBV30 CAWSGGAGEQYF TGTGCCTGGAGTGGGGGGGCAGGCGAGCAGTACTTC
once TRBD2 TRBJ2-1 TRBV19 CASSMRAGDYNEQFF TGTGCCAGTAGTATGCGAGCGGGAGACTACAATGAGCAGTTCTTC